The 30 T cell receptor beta chains below were found in one sample sequenced in a study of cytomegalovirus exposure and HLA in healthy donors. It was with 60 Vbeta and 13 Jbeta primers that the PCR ran. The repertoire was sequenced with immunoSEQ multiplex PCR; TCRdb's copy has only in-frame clones and lacks some. This sample has some 190,000 clones, with 82% found just once. The sample consisted of PBMCs. Receptors originate from a man aged 40-49 years in good health and CMV-seronegative.

The chain combines TRBV25-1 with TRBJ2-7; possible D gene TRBD1, 5 bases. V shed 3 bases and J shed 4 bases, with 10 bases lying between them. Germline values: CDR1 MGHDK, CDR2 SYGVNS. CDR3 size: 13 residues. The CDR3 region is CASSDWQGYEQYF. The CDR3 DNA sequence: TGTGCCAGCAGTGACTGGCAGGGTTACGAGCAGTACTTC.

V is TRBV7-3 and J is TRBJ1-4; D is unresolved. The CDR3 covers 13 residues. The V end was cut by 5 bases, the J end by 8 bases, with 12 bases between. Looked up from germline, CDR1 is SGHTA and CDR2 is FQGTGA. In nucleotides, the CDR3 is TGTGCCAGCAGCCCTCAAGCCGGGGAAAAACTGTTTTTT. Translating gives CASSPQAGEKLFF.

The chain has TRBV15 and TRBJ2-1, with D maybe TRBD1 (5 bases). Germline loops: CDR1 LNHNV, CDR2 YYDKDF (reference sequence). The CDR3 contains 15 residues. Trimming left V 0 bases short and J 1 base short, with 7 bases between. CDR3 region: CATSRDRGSYNEQFF. The CDR3 DNA follows: TGTGCCACCAGCAGAGATAGGGGTTCCTACAATGAGCAGTTCTTC.

J is TRBJ2-3 and V is TRBV6-5; the D is unclear. The V end lost 9 bases, the J end lost 3 bases, and 10 bases lay between the germline ends. This CDR3 is 12 amino acids long. Germline V gene lookup returns CDR1 MNHEY and CDR2 SVGAGI. Written as DNA, the CDR3 is TGTGCCAGTAGTCCGCGGACAGATACGCAGTATTTT. This translates into CASSPRTDTQYF.

This chain uses TRBV5-4 with TRBJ1-6, with D possibly matching TRBD1 (6 bases). The germline CDR1 and CDR2 sequences are SGHNT and YYREEE (reference sequence). The CDR3 extends over 14 amino acids. V lost 0 bases, J lost 9 bases, and 10 bases lay in between. The CDR3 loop is CASSLGGRGSPLHF. Written as DNA, the CDR3 is TGTGCCAGCAGCTTGGGGGGGCGCGGTTCACCCCTCCACTTT.

In its sample, this clone was seen once. This chain uses TRBV5-1 with TRBJ2-4, with a tentative D call TRBD2 (6 bases). The CDR3 extends over 16 amino acids. The germline V and J ends were trimmed by 4 bases and 9 bases, with 23 bases remaining between them. Germline assignment: CDR1 SGHRS and CDR2 YFSETQ. In DNA, the CDR3 is TGCGCCAGCAGCCCCACCGGGAGTAGTTCCGCGGCCATTCAGTACTTC. Translation gives CASSPTGSSSAAIQYF. The variable domain in full, with the rest retrieved from reference TRBV5-1 and TRBJ2-4, is KAGVTQTPRYLIKTRGQQVTLSCSPISGHRSVSWYQQTPGQGLQFLFEYFSETQRNKGNFPGRFSGRQFSNSRSEMNVSTLELGDSALYLCASSPTGSSSAAIQYFGAGTRLSVL.

The chain recombines TRBV5-1 with TRBJ2-3; TRBD2 matches 9 bases. The germline V gene has CDR1 SGHRS and CDR2 YFSETQ. Trimming took 2 bases from V and 3 from J; bases not matched to a gene: 7. The CDR3 is 16 residues long. CDR3 bases: TGCGCCAGCAGCTTCTGGGCGGGGGGGCGAACAGATACGCAGTATTTT. Translation gives CASSFWAGGRTDTQYF.

This chain uses TRBV6-6 with TRBJ2-2; 7 nucleotides line up with TRBD2. Germline V CDR1 and CDR2: MNHNY, SVGAGI (reference sequence). This CDR3 has 15 residues. Trimming removed 2 bases from V and 2 bases from J; junction bases left unmatched: 2. The CDR3 loop reads CASSYVAGNTGELFF. The CDR3 DNA sequence: TGTGCCAGCAGTTACGTAGCGGGCAACACCGGGGAGCTGTTTTTT.

J is TRBJ2-7 and V is TRBV5-1; 9 positions match TRBD2. The junction had 11 bases not matched to a gene; V was cut back by 4 bases and J by 6 bases. The germline gives CDR1 SGHRS, CDR2 YFSETQ. This CDR3 has 15 amino acids. The DNA for the CDR3 is TGCGCCAGCAGCGAGATAGCGGGAGTTAACGGCGAGCAGTACTTC. Its protein product is CASSEIAGVNGEQYF.

In this sample, this clone turned up a few times. The rearrangement links TRBV7-3 to TRBJ2-1; D is perhaps TRBD1 (7 bases). Trimming removed 6 bases from V and 5 bases from J, with 20 bases in between. This CDR3 spans 16 amino acids. From germline, CDR1 is SGHTA and CDR2 FQGTGA. DNA of the CDR3: TGTGCCAGCAGTAAAAAGAGCCAGGGGGGAGACAATGAGCAGTTCTTC. This codes for CASSKKSQGGDNEQFF.

V is TRBV19 and J is TRBJ1-2; 10 nucleotides agree with TRBD1. Trimming cost V 7 bases and J 8 bases; bases outside gene matches: 16. Germline V gene data show CDR1 as LNHDA and CDR2 as SQIVND (reference sequence). The length of the CDR3 is 16 residues. The CDR3 sequence: CASTDRGGAFNLGYTF. The CDR3 region has the DNA TGTGCCAGTACGGACAGGGGGGGCGCGTTTAATTTGGGCTACACCTTC.

The chain couples TRBV11-2 to TRBJ2-3, with 10 bases that match TRBD2. This CDR3 contains 17 residues. Germline V gene sequence: CDR1 SGHAT, CDR2 FQNNGV. V was clipped by 5 bases and J by 6 bases; unmatched bases: 14. CDR3 nucleotide sequence: TGTGCCAGCAGCCTCAGACTTACTAGCGGGGCTTTTGATACGCAGTATTTT. It yields the protein CASSLRLTSGAFDTQYF. The entire variable domain, with the rest obtained from reference TRBV11-2 and TRBJ2-3, is as follows: EAGVAQSPRYKIIEKRQSVAFWCNPISGHATLYWYQQILGQGPKLLIQFQNNGVVDDSQLPKDRFSAERLKGVDSTLKIQPAKLEDSAVYLCASSLRLTSGAFDTQYFGPGTRLTVL.

The V call is TRBV7-9, the J call TRBJ2-5; D is unclear. Trimming cost V 5 bases and J 4 bases, with 11 bases left between them. The CDR3 is 13 residues long. Germline V lookup: CDR1 SEHNR, CDR2 FQNEAQ (reference sequence). The CDR3 reads CASSRNWAETQYF. CDR3 sequence (DNA): TGTGCCAGCAGCCGGAATTGGGCAGAGACCCAGTACTTC. Full variable domain (rest looked up from reference TRBV7-9 and TRBJ2-5): DTGVSQNPRHKITKRGQNVTFRCDPISEHNRLYWYRQTLGQGPEFLTYFQNEAQLEKSRLLSDRFSAERPKGSFSTLEIQRTEQGDSAMYLCASSRNWAETQYFGPGTRLLVL.

The chain carries TRBV15 and TRBJ1-2; no clear D gene. Deletions cut 3 bases from V and 3 bases from J, with 5 bases between. Germline-derived CDR1 and CDR2 are LNHNV and YYDKDF (reference sequence). This CDR3 is 12 amino acids long. The CDR3 spells CATSRSDYGYTF. CDR3 DNA sequence: TGTGCCACCAGCAGGTCGGACTATGGCTACACCTTC.

The chain combines TRBV4-3 with TRBJ2-7, with 7 positions matching TRBD1. The CDR3 loop spans 15 amino acids. CDR1 and CDR2 (germline): LGHNA, YSLEER. Trimming removed 0 bases from V and 1 base from J; junction bases left unmatched: 3. CDR3 amino acids: CASSQDSTGSYEQYF. CDR3 bases: TGCGCCAGCAGCCAAGATTCGACAGGGTCCTACGAGCAGTACTTC.

This sequence joins TRBV4-2 and TRBJ2-4; 15 nucleotides align to TRBD2. Looked up from germline, CDR1 is LGHNA and CDR2 is YNFKEQ. V lost 4 bases to trimming and J lost 0 bases; unmatched junction nucleotides: 4. CDR3 length: 18 amino acids. CDR3 protein: CASSLGTSGGRAKNIQYF. DNA of the CDR3: TGTGCCAGCAGCCTCGGGACTAGCGGGGGGCGAGCCAAAAACATTCAGTACTTC.

The chain employs TRBV19 and TRBJ2-7; D may be TRBD1 (6 bases). The CDR3 contains 11 residues. Deletions cut 9 bases from V and 3 bases from J, with 9 bases between. CDR1 and CDR2 (germline): LNHDA, SQIVND (reference sequence). CDR3 in amino acids: CASRDNYEQYF. DNA of the CDR3: TGTGCCAGCCGGGACAACTACGAGCAGTACTTC.

The gene calls are TRBV18 and TRBJ2-7, with 9 bases identical to TRBD1. V shed 6 bases, J shed 5 bases, and the junction held 17 bases outside the gene matches. The CDR3 runs 17 residues. Germline V gives CDR1 KGHSH, CDR2 LQKENI. The CDR3 loop reads CASSRNKGRTGAHEQYF. Here the CDR3 DNA reads TGTGCCAGCTCCCGGAACAAAGGTCGGACAGGGGCCCACGAGCAGTACTTC.

The chain recombines TRBV28 with TRBJ2-2, with 8 positions matching TRBD1. V gave up 2 bases and J gave up 0 bases; unmatched junction bases: 2. The germline CDR1 and CDR2 sequences are MDHEN and SYDVKM. This CDR3 region has 16 residues. The CDR3 coding sequence is TGTGCCAGCAGTTTACAGGGGGCTGCGAACACCGGGGAGCTGTTTTTT. The encoded protein is CASSLQGAANTGELFF.

This chain uses TRBV2 with TRBJ1-2; a weak D match, TRBD1 (6 bases). CDR1 and CDR2 from the germline V gene are SNHLY and FYNNEI. Trimming took off 9 bases at V and 4 bases at J, with 18 bases between the two ends. The CDR3 covers 14 residues. The CDR3 is CASVRGSDFYGYTF. DNA of the CDR3: TGTGCCAGTGTCAGGGGCAGCGACTTCTATGGCTACACCTTC.

This clone was detected a few times. J is TRBJ1-5 and V is TRBV6-6; 8 bases are shared with TRBD1. The CDR3 extends over 15 amino acids. V lost 7 bases to trimming and J lost 1 base; unmatched junction nucleotides: 6. Germline loops: CDR1 MNHNY, CDR2 SVGAGI (reference sequence). CDR3 sequence: CASTSGGRSNQPQHF. In DNA, the CDR3 is TGTGCCAGCACCTCAGGGGGCCGCAGCAATCAGCCCCAGCATTTT.

CDR3 coding DNA: TGTGCCAGCAGTAACGGACAGGGCCCCTACGAGCAGTACTTC. Its translation is CASSNGQGPYEQYF. The chain employs TRBV2 and TRBJ2-7; 8 nucleotides match TRBD1. The CDR3 runs to 14 residues. The V gene end was trimmed by 5 bases and the J gene end by 2 bases; junction bases not matched to a gene: 5. In germline, CDR1 is SNHLY, CDR2 FYNNEI.

The rearrangement joins TRBV28 to TRBJ2-1; 7 bases map to TRBD2. The junction had 7 bases not matched to a gene; V was cut back by 2 bases and J by 6 bases. The CDR3 contains 15 residues. Germline assignment: CDR1 MDHEN and CDR2 SYDVKM. The CDR3 loop is CASSLGGRATNEQFF. The CDR3 coding sequence is TGTGCCAGCAGTTTAGGGGGGAGGGCCACCAATGAGCAGTTCTTC.

This clone has more than one count but fewer than ten. The V call is TRBV19, the J call TRBJ1-2; D remains unclear. This CDR3 contains 11 residues. Germline V gene lookup returns CDR1 LNHDA and CDR2 SQIVND (reference sequence). V dropped 7 bases and J dropped 8 bases, with 11 bases sitting between them. CDR3 residues: CASTLHGGYTF. CDR3 DNA sequence: TGTGCCAGTACCCTCCATGGCGGCTACACCTTC.

J is TRBJ1-5 and V is TRBV30; 7 nucleotides align to TRBD1. V gave up 3 bases and J gave up 0 bases; unmatched junction bases: 2. Germline values: CDR1 GTSNPN, CDR2 SVGIG (reference sequence). This CDR3 contains 14 residues. The CDR3 region has the DNA TGTGCCTGGAGCGGACAGGTTAGCAATCAGCCCCAGCATTTT. This codes for CAWSGQVSNQPQHF.

The chain links TRBV11-3 to TRBJ2-7; TRBD1 matches 8 bases. CDR1 SGHNT and CDR2 YENEEA come from the germline V gene. CDR3 length: 14 residues. V lost 8 bases to trimming and J lost 6 bases; unmatched junction nucleotides: 12. In nucleotides, the CDR3 is TGTGCCAGCTCCCCTAGCCAGGGGGCAGTCGAGCAGTACTTC. It translates to CASSPSQGAVEQYF.

This clone showed up just once. The chain couples TRBV7-3 to TRBJ2-1, with TRBD2 identical over 8 bases. Trimming cost V 5 bases and J 7 bases; bases outside gene matches: 10. In germline, CDR1 is SGHTA, CDR2 FQGTGA. CDR3 length: 15 residues. This chain's CDR3 is CASSPGTSIFNEQFF. CDR3 sequence (DNA): TGTGCCAGCAGCCCCGGGACTAGTATATTTAATGAGCAGTTCTTC. The full variable domain, its missing parts supplied by reference TRBV7-3 and TRBJ2-1, is GAGVSQTPSNKVTEKGKYVELRCDPISGHTALYWYRQSLGQGPEFLIYFQGTGAADDSGLPNDRFFAVRPEGSVSTLKIQRTERGDSAVYLCASSPGTSIFNEQFFGPGTRLTVL.

The chain employs TRBV5-8 and TRBJ2-1; 8 bases match TRBD2. V lost 4 bases, J lost 0 bases, and 6 bases stayed unmatched. The CDR3 is 16 residues long. CDR1 and CDR2 (germline): SGHTS, YDEGEE. CDR3 DNA sequence: TGTGCCAGCAGCCTTAGCGGGATGAGCTCCTACAATGAGCAGTTCTTC. It encodes CASSLSGMSSYNEQFF.

The CDR3 loop reads CASSQAGGAEKLFF. For the CDR3, the DNA is TGTGCCAGCAGCCAAGCAGGGGGCGCGGAAAAACTGTTTTTT. The rearrangement links TRBV4-2 to TRBJ1-4, with 8 bases that match TRBD1. V was pared by 1 base and J by 8 bases, with 3 bases of the junction left unmatched. CDR1 is LGHNA, CDR2 YNFKEQ, per germline. The CDR3 sequence is 14 residues long.

The V gene is TRBV4-1, the J gene TRBJ2-3; D not certain. The CDR3 loop spans 15 amino acids. Germline assignment: CDR1 MGHRA and CDR2 YSYEKL. V shed 2 bases and J shed 0 bases, with 9 bases lying between them. CDR3 protein: CASSQTIPSTDTQYF. In nucleotides, the CDR3 is TGCGCCAGCAGCCAAACAATACCTAGCACAGATACGCAGTATTTT.